These T cell receptor beta chains were read from a single sample in a study of CD8+ T cells in alopecia areata. The protocol was immunoSEQ multiplex PCR, while the TCRdb copy is restricted to in-frame clones and leaves out a portion. The sample has about 150,000 clones; 40% to 50% are singletons. Material for sequencing was CD4+ T cells sorted from blood. Receptors originate from a human donor with alopecia areata. CDR3s include the opening cysteine and the closing phenylalanine or tryptophan. The D gene is left open where the match is weak. Only some rows state a clone size, as once, few, many or a class for expanded clones.

J,size,V,D,CDR3,DNA
TRBJ2-3,few,TRBV20-1,NA,CSVYTDTQYF,TGCAGTGTTTACACAGATACGCAGTATTTT
TRBJ2-5,NA,TRBV15,NA,CATSRAVAETQYF,TGTGCCACCAGCAGAGCAGTTGCGGAGACCCAGTACTTC
TRBJ2-2,few,TRBV7-2,TRBD2,CASSKGLAGGTGELFF,TGTGCCAGCAGCAAGGGACTAGCGGGAGGTACCGGGGAGCTGTTTTTT
TRBJ2-7,few,TRBV7-9,TRBD2,CASSFRAGGGKYEQYF,TGTGCCAGCAGCTTCCGGGCCGGCGGGGGGAAGTACGAGCAGTACTTC
TRBJ1-1,few,TRBV29-1,TRBD1,CSVVPDRAQNTEAFF,TGCAGCGTTGTACCCGACAGGGCCCAGAACACTGAAGCTTTCTTT
TRBJ2-1,NA,TRBV5-4,NA,CASSLAPNEQFF,TGTGCCAGCAGCTTGGCCCCCAATGAGCAGTTCTTC
TRBJ2-7,NA,TRBV6-5,NA,CASSPFVPYEQYF,TGTGCCAGCAGCCCCTTTGTGCCCTACGAGCAGTACTTC
TRBJ2-2,NA,TRBV11-2,TRBD2,CASSSLAGKNTGELFF,TGTGCCAGCAGCTCTCTAGCGGGGAAGAACACCGGGGAGCTGTTTTTT
TRBJ1-1,once,TRBV7-3,NA,CASSLTREFGTEAFF,TGTGCCAGCAGCTTAACGAGGGAGTTCGGCACTGAAGCTTTCTTT
TRBJ1-5,few,TRBV14,NA,CASSQMNQPQHF,TGTGCCAGCAGCCAGATGAATCAGCCCCAGCATTTT
TRBJ2-3,NA,TRBV29-1,NA,CSVEESGDTQYF,TGCAGCGTTGAAGAGTCGGGAGATACGCAGTATTTT
TRBJ1-1,NA,TRBV29-1,NA,CSVSRGNTEAFF,TGCAGCGTTTCCCGGGGGAACACTGAAGCTTTCTTT
TRBJ2-5,NA,TRBV5-1,NA,CASSLGQGETQYF,TGCGCCAGCAGCTTGGGCCAGGGGGAGACCCAGTACTTC
TRBJ2-3,NA,TRBV29-1,NA,CSVPPARITDTQYF,TGCAGCGTCCCACCGGCCCGCATCACAGATACGCAGTATTTT
TRBJ2-1,NA,TRBV5-1,TRBD2,CASSLAFISGSDNNEQFF,TGCGCCAGCAGCTTGGCCTTTATAAGCGGGAGCGATAACAATGAGCAGTTCTTC
TRBJ2-1,NA,TRBV4-1,TRBD2,CASSQESGTSGHNEQFF,TGCGCCAGCAGCCAAGAATCGGGGACTAGCGGACACAATGAGCAGTTCTTC